This TCR beta chain was profiled in a study of blood T cell repertoires in COVID-19 (dated by TCRdb to the early 2020s). Describing the broader study: The collaborator samples originated in the United States, Italy and Spain and spanned the acute and convalescent phases of COVID-19. The prospective study material was composed of cDNA or gDNA derived from T cells, B-cell-depleted T cells, or PBMCs. Subjects who had been exposed to COVID-19, were actively infected with it, or had recovered from it provided the deeply sampled blood TCRbeta repertoires that made up the dataset. A freely available public database, intended as a resource for researchers studying the immune response to SARS-CoV-2, is where the repertoires were released. Samples were obtained from the ongoing ImmuneRACE study (first 160 participants) and from over a thousand subjects provided by 6 global collaborators. Nearly every sample came with metadata listing a de-identified subject ID, COVID-19 status, age in years and sex. Where HLA class I and class II types were available, the types were taken from metadata supplied by the sample provider, not from assay-based typing.

Turning to this clone: This clone's antigen is unknown. No much larger clone exists at a distance of one base, and base qualities are not known.

Study-wide findings and limitations: How much clinical and demographic metadata was included differed by source and by participant, and the metadata was provided uncurated.

TCRbeta CDR3 regions were amplified from genomic DNA using the immunoSEQ Assay, a bias-controlled multiplex PCR. Processing in the source paper ran as follows. Nucleated cell counts per sample were estimated from amplification of reference gene primers within the assay. Sequence reads were collapsed and filtered to measure the absolute abundance of every unique TCRbeta CDR3 rearrangement. Productive Simpson clonality was computed per sample as the square root of Simpson's diversity index over productive rearrangements. This immuneACCESS table, as held by TCRdb, lists in-frame sequences with V and J called but not all clones. Of the missing ones, under half trace to an unresolved V gene in checked studies; the others have no known cause. The D gene and trimming were derived from the DNA, and the V and J assignments and clone size from that table. The sample table contains about 64,000 clones; only one count was recorded for 88% of them. 43% of the sample is held by the ten biggest clonotypes.

One collaborating source in Seattle enrolled patients during active infection and followed them longitudinally through the course of disease. The collaborating institutions used their own protocols to collect whole blood in K2EDTA tubes. For TCRbeta analysis, collaborators shipped samples as frozen whole blood, isolated PBMCs, or DNA extracted from either of those sample types. V ends up 5 bases short and J 5 bases short, with an unmatched junction base count of 6. The CDR3 goes from the cysteine to the phenylalanine over 16 residues. Here the CDR3 DNA is all that survives: 48 bases in frame from base 1. According to the germline V gene (reference sequence), CDR1 reads SEHNR and CDR2 reads FQNEAQ.

The chain uses TRBV7-9 and TRBJ2-2; 12 central bases correspond to TRBD2. The receptor was isolated from a woman between 55 and 75 years old with COVID-19, enrolled during active disease. Sequenced material: peripheral blood. DNA sequence: TGTGCCAGCAGCCCGTCCGGGACTAGCGGGACCGGGGAGCTGTTTTTT. This encodes CASSPSGTSGTGELFF. With all but the CDR3 taken from the reference TRBV7-9 and TRBJ2-2 genes, the full variable domain is: DTGVSQNPRHKITKRGQNVTFRCDPISEHNRLYWYRQTLGQGPEFLTYFQNEAQLEKSRLLSDRFSAERPKGSFSTLEIQRTEQGDSAMYLCASSPSGTSGTGELFFGEGSRLTVL.